These 18 T cell receptor beta chains were all obtained from the same sample, sequenced in a study of blood T cell repertoires in COVID-19. Method: immunoSEQ multiplex PCR; TCRdb's copy keeps in-frame clones and lacks some. The sample carries about 250,000 clones, over 80% recorded once. The sample was PBMCs or T cells enriched from blood (not recorded which). The source is a woman aged 40 to 50 who had been exposed to COVID-19.

The sample holds one count of this clone. The chain uses TRBV18 and TRBJ1-6; D might be TRBD1 (6 bases). This CDR3 comprises 14 residues. Germline V gives CDR1 KGHSH, CDR2 LQKENI. Trimming removed 3 bases from V and 10 bases from J, with 13 bases in between. The CDR3 region has the DNA TGTGCCAGCTCACCGGCGGACAGTAGCTCACCCCTCCACTTT. Its protein is CASSPADSSSPLHF.

The chain joins TRBV18 to TRBJ1-2, with 8 bases matching TRBD1. The CDR3 covers 13 residues. Trimming took 3 bases from V and 5 from J; bases not matched to a gene: 2. Looked up from germline, CDR1 is KGHSH and CDR2 is LQKENI. CDR3 DNA: TGTGCCAGCTCACCGGGACAGGAATATGGCTACACCTTC. Its translation: CASSPGQEYGYTF. The full variable domain, its missing parts supplied by reference TRBV18 and TRBJ1-2, is NAGVMQNPRHLVRRRGQEARLRCSPMKGHSHVYWYRQLPEEGLKFMVYLQKENIIDESGMPKERFSAEFPKEGPSILRIQQVVRGDSAAYFCASSPGQEYGYTFGSGTRLTVV.

Worth noting for this clone: The sample carries other DNA sequences with the same CDR3. The chain links TRBV3-1 (or the pseudogene TRBV3-2) to TRBJ1-6, with TRBD1 identical over 7 bases. The CDR3 runs 14 residues. The V and J ends lost 4 bases and 6 bases, in that order; junction bases with no gene match: 3. CDR1 LGHDT and CDR2 YNNKEL come from the germline V gene (reference sequence). As DNA, the CDR3 is TGTGCCAGCAGCCGTCGACAGGGTAATTCACCCCTCCACTTT. Residues: CASSRRQGNSPLHF.

This chain joins TRBV7-9 and TRBJ2-1; D possibly corresponds to TRBD2 (5 bases). The CDR3 has 16 amino acids. Germline lookup yields CDR1 SEHNR and CDR2 FQNEAQ (reference sequence). The germline V and J ends were trimmed by 5 bases and 2 bases, with 16 bases remaining between them. The CDR3 loop reads CASSPRPGKPYNEQFF. The CDR3 nucleotides are TGTGCCAGCAGCCCCCGTCCCGGGAAACCCTACAATGAGCAGTTCTTC.

On this clone: Other DNA sequences in the same sample also yield this CDR3. In DNA form, the CDR3 reads TGTGCCAGCAGCCAAGCAGGGGGCTACGAGCAGTACTTC. Translation gives CASSQAGGYEQYF. The chain employs TRBV3-1 (or the pseudogene TRBV3-2) and TRBJ2-7; 7 bases map to TRBD1. The V segment lost 1 base and the J segment 3 bases; nucleotides outside the gene matches: 0. The CDR3 has 13 residues. CDR1 and CDR2 from the germline V gene are LGHDT and YNNKEL (reference sequence).

This sequence joins TRBV4-3 and TRBJ1-2; D gene unclear. Trimming stripped 5 bases from V and 0 bases from J, with 16 bases between. The CDR3 length is 16 residues. CDR1 and CDR2 from the germline V gene are LGHNA and YSLEER. The CDR3 nucleotides are TGCGCCAGCAGCGGAGAGGGTGGAGAAGCTAACTATGGCTACACCTTC. Translating it yields CASSGEGGEANYGYTF.

The chain employs TRBV24-1 and TRBJ1-5, with D perhaps matching TRBD1 (6 bases). Trimming took 5 bases from V and 0 from J, leaving 7 bases between them. In germline, CDR1 is KGHDR, CDR2 SFDVKD. The CDR3 is 14 residues long. DNA of the CDR3: TGTGCCACCAGTGCAGGGGATAGCAATCAGCCCCAGCATTTT. This codes for CATSAGDSNQPQHF.

V and J are TRBV10-3 and TRBJ1-3; 11 bases are a match to TRBD1. There are 15 residues in the CDR3. Germline trimming cut 7 bases from V and 2 bases from J; bases unmatched to any gene: 4. The germline V gene has CDR1 ENHRY and CDR2 SYGVKD. CDR3 loop: CAITLDRGPGNTIYF. DNA of the CDR3: TGTGCCATCACCTTGGACAGGGGGCCTGGAAACACCATATATTTT.

The sample holds a few counts of this clone. The V and J genes are TRBV27 and TRBJ2-7; the match to TRBD1 covers 10 bases. The V segment lost 2 bases and the J segment 0 bases; nucleotides outside the gene matches: 7. The CDR3 extends over 17 amino acids. Germline V gives CDR1 MNHEY, CDR2 SMNVEV (reference sequence). This CDR3 is CASSLMAGQGSSYEQYF. CDR3 in DNA: TGTGCCAGCAGTTTAATGGCGGGACAGGGGTCCTCCTACGAGCAGTACTTC.

Comments on this clone: A junction end diverges from the germline sequence, so it may reflect a read error. The chain carries TRBV7-7 and TRBJ2-3; 7 positions match TRBD2. Germline V gene lookup returns CDR1 SSHAT and CDR2 FNYEAQ (reference sequence). CDR3 length: 15 amino acids. The CDR3 coding sequence is TGTGCTAGCAGCTTAGGCGGGAGTGCCACAGATACGCAGTATTTT. Encoded protein: CASSLGGSATDTQYF.

The chain is built from TRBV20-1 and TRBJ1-1; no definite D call. The CDR3 has 11 residues. Trimming cost V 1 base and J 8 bases, with 8 bases left between them. Germline assignment: CDR1 DFQATT and CDR2 SNEGSKA (reference sequence). The chain's CDR3 is CSARVVTEAFF. In DNA, the CDR3 is TGCAGTGCTAGAGTGGTAACAGAAGCTTTCTTT.

The chain employs TRBV2 and TRBJ2-7; 7 bases fit TRBD1. CDR1 and CDR2 from the germline V gene are SNHLY and FYNNEI. The CDR3 runs to 19 residues. V lost 2 bases and J lost 0; bases outside the gene matches: 16. CDR3: CASSEKGQYTLQNSYEQYV. CDR3 sequence (DNA): TGTGCCAGCAGTGAAAAGGGACAGTATACCCTTCAAAACTCCTACGAGCAGTACGTC.

J is TRBJ2-3 and V is TRBV7-3; 11 nucleotides match TRBD1. CDR3 length equals 16 residues. CDR1 SGHTA and CDR2 FQGTGA come from the germline V gene. Unmatched junction bases numbered 3, after V lost 1 base and J lost 3 bases. This CDR3 reads CASSLIGQGATDTQYF. In nucleotides, the CDR3 is TGTGCCAGCAGCTTAATCGGACAGGGGGCTACAGATACGCAGTATTTT.

The rearrangement uses TRBV6-6 and TRBJ1-6; D possibly corresponds to TRBD1 (6 bases). V lost 5 bases and J lost 7, with 9 bases in between. Germline assignment: CDR1 MNHNY and CDR2 SVGAGI (reference sequence). This CDR3 has 13 residues. As DNA, the CDR3 is TGTGCCAGCAGTGATCAGGGGAATTCACCCCTCCACTTT. The encoded protein is CASSDQGNSPLHF.

Only a few counts were recorded for this clone. This chain connects TRBV7-9 to TRBJ1-4, with 7 nucleotides matching TRBD1. Germline CDR1 is SEHNR and CDR2 is FQNEAQ (reference sequence). This CDR3 has 15 residues. V trimming: 7 bases; J trimming: 5 bases; junction bases outside the gene matches: 10. The CDR3 DNA reads TGTGCCAGCACCAGGGGGGGCGCCGGGAATGAAAAACTGTTTTTT. Amino acids: CASTRGGAGNEKLFF.

V usage is TRBV19 and J usage is TRBJ1-2; no reliable D call. Trimming removed 0 bases at V and 3 bases at J, with 11 bases between. Per germline, CDR1 LNHDA and CDR2 SQIVND (reference sequence). The CDR3 is 15 amino acids. CDR3 loop: CASSIDRGPYYGYTF. CDR3 bases: TGTGCCAGTAGTATAGATCGCGGGCCATACTATGGCTACACCTTC.

This chain connects TRBV25-1 to TRBJ1-5; D remains ambiguous. The germline CDR1 and CDR2 sequences are MGHDK and SYGVNS. The CDR3 covers 15 residues. Trimming left V 1 base short and J 6 bases short, with 13 bases between. CDR3 protein: CASSELGDPGQPQHF. The CDR3 DNA sequence: TGTGCCAGCAGTGAATTGGGAGACCCGGGTCAGCCCCAGCATTTT.

There are a few counts of this clone. V is TRBV18 and J is TRBJ1-1, with no clear D. With 5 bases removed from V and 1 base from J, the gap between germline ends came to 8 bases. The CDR3 has 13 amino acids. CDR1 and CDR2 from the germline V gene are KGHSH and LQKENI. DNA of the CDR3: TGTGCCAGCTCAACGAGGGAGAACACTGAAGCTTTCTTT. Its translation: CASSTRENTEAFF.